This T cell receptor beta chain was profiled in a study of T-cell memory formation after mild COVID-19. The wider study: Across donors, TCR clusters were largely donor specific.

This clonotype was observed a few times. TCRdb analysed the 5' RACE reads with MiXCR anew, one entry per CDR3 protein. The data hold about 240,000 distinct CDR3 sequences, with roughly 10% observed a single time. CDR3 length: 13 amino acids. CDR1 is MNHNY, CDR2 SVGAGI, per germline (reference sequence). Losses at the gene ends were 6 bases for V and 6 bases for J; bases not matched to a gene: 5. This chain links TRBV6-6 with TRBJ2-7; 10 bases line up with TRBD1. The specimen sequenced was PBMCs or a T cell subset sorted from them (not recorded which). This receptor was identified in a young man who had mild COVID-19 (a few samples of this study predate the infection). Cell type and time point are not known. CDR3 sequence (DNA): TGTGCCAGCAGACGGGACAGGGGAAGCGAGCAGTACGTC. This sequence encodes CASRRDRGSEQYV.